What follows are 15 T cell receptor beta chains derived from one specimen sequenced in a study of naive and memory T cell subsets. Both TRBC1 and TRBC2 were covered by a beta constant-region primer of two equimolar oligonucleotides. TCRdb used MiXCR to reprocess the UMI-ligation and nested PCR reads, holding one entry per CDR3 protein. The sample shows approximately 27,000 distinct CDR3 sequences, about 10% of them seen only once. The sequenced sample consisted of effector memory CD4+ T cells from blood. Sample subset: effector memory, CD45RA- CD27-. These receptors originate from a human donor in good health.

The chain links TRBV4-2 to TRBJ2-1, with a possible D match to TRBD2 (6 bases). The CDR3 loop spans 14 amino acids. The V and J ends lost 7 bases and 0 bases respectively, with 10 bases between them. Germline assignment: CDR1 LGHNA and CDR2 YNFKEQ. As DNA, the CDR3 is TGTGCCAGCAACCACGGGGGCTCCTACAATGAGCAGTTCTTC. Translation: CASNHGGSYNEQFF.

The chain combines TRBV5-6 with TRBJ1-5; D might be TRBD1 (5 bases). V was clipped by 4 bases and J by 3 bases, with 11 bases between them. Germline CDR1 and CDR2: SGHDT and YYEEEE. The CDR3 consists of 14 residues. DNA of the CDR3: TGTGCCAGCAGCCGAGGACAACACAATCAGCCCCAGCATTTT. Translating gives CASSRGQHNQPQHF.

The chain joins TRBV2 to TRBJ2-3; 8 nucleotides line up with TRBD2. Trimming at V came to 8 bases and at J to 0 bases, leaving 10 bases not matched to a gene. In germline, CDR1 is SNHLY, CDR2 FYNNEI. The CDR3 is made up of 16 amino acids. CDR3 region: CASEGLALFSTDTQYF. CDR3 bases: TGTGCCAGCGAAGGACTAGCCCTATTTAGCACAGATACGCAGTATTTT.

In its sample, this clonotype was seen a few times. The rearrangement uses TRBV11-2 and TRBJ1-5; TRBD1 matches 8 bases. The germline V gene has CDR1 SGHAT and CDR2 FQNNGV. The CDR3 is 14 residues long. J gave up 5 bases and V 5 bases, and 5 bases lay outside the gene matches. The CDR3 nucleotides read TGTGCCAGCAGCCCAGGGGGCAGAGATCAGCCCCAGCATTTT. Amino acids: CASSPGGRDQPQHF.

This clonotype was recorded at least ten times. V is TRBV20-1 and J is TRBJ2-3, with TRBD2 identical over 8 bases. The junction had 9 bases not matched to a gene; V was cut back by 6 bases and J by 4 bases. Germline-derived CDR1 and CDR2 are DFQATT and SNEGSKA (reference sequence). CDR3 length equals 14 residues. This CDR3 reads CSASDGGAADTQYF. DNA of the CDR3: TGCAGTGCCTCAGACGGGGGGGCCGCAGATACGCAGTATTTT.

This clonotype was observed a few times. The CDR3 coding sequence is TGTGCCAGCAGCCCGAGGACAGGAGCTTCCTACGAGCAGTACTTC. Amino acids: CASSPRTGASYEQYF. J is TRBJ2-7 and V is TRBV28, with 7 bases matching TRBD1. Germline V gives CDR1 MDHEN, CDR2 SYDVKM. The junction had 9 bases not matched to a gene; V was cut back by 6 bases and J by 1 base. CDR3 length: 15 residues.

In its sample, this clonotype was seen many times. The V gene is TRBV5-1, the J gene TRBJ2-7; TRBD1 aligns across 9 bases. Trimming cost V 1 base and J 5 bases; bases outside gene matches: 4. In germline, CDR1 is SGHRS, CDR2 YFSETQ. The CDR3 has 14 amino acids. The chain's CDR3 is CASSLRDRGDEQYF. The CDR3 DNA is TGCGCCAGCAGCTTGAGAGACAGGGGGGACGAGCAGTACTTC. The full variable domain, completed using reference TRBV5-1 and TRBJ2-7, is KAGVTQTPRYLIKTRGQQVTLSCSPISGHRSVSWYQQTPGQGLQFLFEYFSETQRNKGNFPGRFSGRQFSNSRSEMNVSTLELGDSALYLCASSLRDRGDEQYFGPGTRLTVT.

This clonotype has more than one count but fewer than ten. V usage is TRBV7-9 and J usage is TRBJ2-2; the D gene is possibly TRBD1 (5 bases). Germline loops: CDR1 SEHNR, CDR2 FQNEAQ (reference sequence). The length of the CDR3 is 13 residues. Trimming pared 3 bases from V and 5 bases from J, leaving 7 bases between. CDR3 nucleotide sequence: TGTGCCAGCAGCTTGGGGCAGACCGGGGAGCTGTTTTTT. Translating it yields CASSLGQTGELFF.

Within the sample, this clonotype is medium-sized (0.01 to 0.1%). V usage is TRBV3-1 and J usage is TRBJ1-1, with D tentatively TRBD1 (6 bases). Germline assignment: CDR1 LGHDT and CDR2 YNNKEL (reference sequence). The V end was cut by 3 bases, the J end by 7 bases, with 15 bases between. This CDR3 region has 14 residues. The CDR3 here is CASSHAPQGGEAFF. The CDR3 DNA is TGTGCCAGCAGCCACGCCCCACAGGGTGGTGAAGCTTTCTTT.

This clonotype appeared once. The V call is TRBV4-3, the J call TRBJ1-4; 9 nucleotides line up with TRBD1. Germline values: CDR1 LGHNA, CDR2 YSLEER. This CDR3 is built from 17 residues. With V trimmed by 0 bases and J by 5 bases, 7 bases remained unmatched. CDR3 sequence reads: CASSQDNSGTGNEKLFF. The CDR3 bases are TGCGCCAGCAGCCAAGATAATTCCGGGACAGGGAATGAAAAACTGTTTTTT.

The chain has TRBV6-1 and TRBJ1-1; TRBD1 might be the D (5 bases). This CDR3 has 14 amino acids. In germline, CDR1 is MNHNS, CDR2 SASEGT. Trimming stripped 6 bases from V and 3 bases from J, with 14 bases between. CDR3 protein: CASRKGSRDTEAFF. The CDR3, as DNA: TGTGCCAGCAGGAAGGGGAGCAGGGACACTGAAGCTTTCTTT.

V usage is TRBV28 and J usage is TRBJ1-1; no clear D. V dropped 10 bases and J dropped 3 bases, with 12 bases sitting between them. This CDR3 has 12 amino acids. Germline V lookup: CDR1 MDHEN, CDR2 SYDVKM. The CDR3 coding sequence is TGTGCCACCCTAGGACGTCACACTGAAGCTTTCTTT. It yields the protein CATLGRHTEAFF.

This clonotype was seen a few times. Relative to the germline gene, one junction end is altered; a read error may explain this. The rearrangement uses TRBV5-5 and TRBJ2-2, with TRBD1 identical over 9 bases. The V gene's germline CDR1 is SGHKS and CDR2 YYEKEE (reference sequence). This CDR3 comprises 13 residues. The CDR3 bases are TGTGCCACCGGGACAGGGAACGCCGGGGAGCTGTTTTTT. This gives the protein CATGTGNAGELFF.

This chain joins TRBV28 and TRBJ1-5; no clear D gene. Trimming pared 6 bases from V and 2 bases from J, leaving 11 bases between. From germline, CDR1 is MDHEN and CDR2 SYDVKM. The CDR3 has 14 amino acids. DNA for the CDR3: TGTGCCAGCAGCCTGGATCAAGGCAATCAGCCCCAGCATTTT. It translates to CASSLDQGNQPQHF.

There are many counts of this clonotype. The chain links TRBV6-1 to TRBJ2-3; 11 nucleotides agree with TRBD2. The germline CDR1 and CDR2 sequences are MNHNS and SASEGT. This CDR3 contains 17 residues. Trimming removed 8 bases from V and 0 bases from J; junction bases left unmatched: 10. CDR3 nucleotide sequence: TGTGCCAGCCAGGGACTAGCGGAGTATAGAAGCACAGATACGCAGTATTTT. Protein product: CASQGLAEYRSTDTQYF.